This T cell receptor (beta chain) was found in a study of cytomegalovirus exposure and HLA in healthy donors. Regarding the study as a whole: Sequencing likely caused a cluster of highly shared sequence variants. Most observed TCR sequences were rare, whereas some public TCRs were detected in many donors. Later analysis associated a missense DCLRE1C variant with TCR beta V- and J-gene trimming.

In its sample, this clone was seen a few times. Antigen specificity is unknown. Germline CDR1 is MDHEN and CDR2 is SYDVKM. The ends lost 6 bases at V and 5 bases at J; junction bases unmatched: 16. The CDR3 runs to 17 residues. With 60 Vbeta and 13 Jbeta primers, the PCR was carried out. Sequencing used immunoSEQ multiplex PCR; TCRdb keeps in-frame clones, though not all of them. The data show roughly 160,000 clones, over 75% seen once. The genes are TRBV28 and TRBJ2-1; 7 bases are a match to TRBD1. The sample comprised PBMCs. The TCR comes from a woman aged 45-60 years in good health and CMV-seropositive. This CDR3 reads CASRVNRGGRGHNEQFF. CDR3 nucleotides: TGTGCCAGCAGGGTTAACCGAGGGGGCCGGGGACACAATGAGCAGTTCTTC.